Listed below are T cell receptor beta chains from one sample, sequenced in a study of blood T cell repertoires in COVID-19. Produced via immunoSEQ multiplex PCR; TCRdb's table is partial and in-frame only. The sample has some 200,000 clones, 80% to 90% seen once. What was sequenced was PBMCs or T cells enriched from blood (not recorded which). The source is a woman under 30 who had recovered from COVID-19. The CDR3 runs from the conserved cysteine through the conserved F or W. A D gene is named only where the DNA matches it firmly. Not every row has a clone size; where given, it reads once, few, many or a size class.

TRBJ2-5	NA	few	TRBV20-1	TGCAGTGCTAGGTCGAGGGAGACCCAGTACTTC	CSARSRETQYF
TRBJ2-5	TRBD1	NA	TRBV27	TGTGCCAGCAGTAGCGAACCCGGGACAGGACAAGAGACCCAGTACTTC	CASSSEPGTGQETQYF
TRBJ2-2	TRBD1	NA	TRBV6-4	TGTGCCAGCAGTGACTCCTCGAGGGGGCACACCGGGGAGCTGTTTTTT	CASSDSSRGHTGELFF
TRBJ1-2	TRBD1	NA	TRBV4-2	TGTGCCAGCAGCCAAGCGTTGTGGGACAGAGAGTTCTATGGCTACACCTTC	CASSQALWDREFYGYTF
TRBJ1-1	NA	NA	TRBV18	TGTGCCAGCTCGCAAACGGTAGCAGGGTATGACACTGAAGCTTTCTTT	CASSQTVAGYDTEAFF
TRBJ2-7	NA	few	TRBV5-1	TGCGCCAGCAGCTTGGATTGGGGGCACTCCTACGAGCAGTACTTC	CASSLDWGHSYEQYF
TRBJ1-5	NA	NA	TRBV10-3	TGTGCCATCAGTGAGTCGGTAGTCAGCAATCAGCCCCAGCATTTT	CAISESVVSNQPQHF
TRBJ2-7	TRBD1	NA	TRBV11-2	TGTGCCAGCAGCGCGGAATCTGTCCCGGGACAGGGAATCTACGAGCAGTACTTC	CASSAESVPGQGIYEQYF
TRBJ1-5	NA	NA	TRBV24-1	TGTGCCACCAGTCGGGGTTATAGCAATCAGCCCCAGCATTTT	CATSRGYSNQPQHF
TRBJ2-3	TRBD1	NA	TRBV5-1	TGCGCCAGCAGCCCAGTGAGGGGGCATACAGATACGCAGTATTTT	CASSPVRGHTDTQYF
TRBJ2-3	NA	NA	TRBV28	TGTGCCAGCAGTTTACTGGGGGGGCTAACAGATACGCAGTATTTT	CASSLLGGLTDTQYF
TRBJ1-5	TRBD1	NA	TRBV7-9	TGTGCCAGCAGCTCCGGGACAGGATACTATAGCAATCAGCCCCAGCATTTT	CASSSGTGYYSNQPQHF
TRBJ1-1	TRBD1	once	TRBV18	TGTGCCAGCTCCGGAGACAGGGCCATGAACACTGAAGCTTTCTTT	CASSGDRAMNTEAFF
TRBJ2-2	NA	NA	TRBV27	TGTGCCAGCAGTACAACTAGCCCCGGGGAGCTGTTTTTT	CASSTTSPGELFF
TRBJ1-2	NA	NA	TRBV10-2	TGCGCCAGCAGTAGAACAACCGTCTATGGCTACACCTTC	CASSRTTVYGYTF
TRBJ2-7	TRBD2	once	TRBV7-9	TGTGCCAGCAGCTTAGCGGTGACTAGCGGCTACGAGCAGTACTTC	CASSLAVTSGYEQYF
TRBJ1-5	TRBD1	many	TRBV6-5	TGTGCCAGCAGCCAAGACAGGGGGAGCCAGCCCCAGCATTTT	CASSQDRGSQPQHF
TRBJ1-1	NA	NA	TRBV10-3	TGTGCCATCAGTGAGGGAGAGAACCAGAACACTGAAGCTTTCTTT	CAISEGENQNTEAFF
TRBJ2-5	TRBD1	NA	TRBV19	TGTGCCACCTCGGGTATGAGTCGGGACAGGGGGCCCAGACGAGAGACCCAGTACTTC	CATSGMSRDRGPRRETQYF
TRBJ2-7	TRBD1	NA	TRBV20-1	TGCAGTGCTATTGAGAGTTGGAACAGGGGAGCCGAGCAGTACTTC	CSAIESWNRGAEQYF
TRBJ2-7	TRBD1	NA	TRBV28	TGTGCCAGCAGTTTAGGGACAGGGCCGCACTACGAGCAGTACTTC	CASSLGTGPHYEQYF
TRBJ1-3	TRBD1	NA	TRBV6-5	TGTGCCAGCAGTTACTCGGGACAGGGGGCCGACACCATATATTTT	CASSYSGQGADTIYF
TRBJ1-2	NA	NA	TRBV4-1	TGCGCCAGCAGCCAAGATATAAACTATGGCTACACCTTC	CASSQDINYGYTF
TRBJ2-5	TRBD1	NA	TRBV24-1	TGTGCCACCAGTGTCCAGGGAAGGGGGCAGGGAGAGACCCAGTACTTC	CATSVQGRGQGETQYF
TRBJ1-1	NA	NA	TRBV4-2	TGTGCCAGCAGCCAAGATGGGGCAGTCAACACTGAAGCTTTCTTT	CASSQDGAVNTEAFF
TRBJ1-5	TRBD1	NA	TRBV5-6	TGTGCCAGCACCTATTATCGACAGGGTTTACGCAATCAGCCCCAGCATTTT	CASTYYRQGLRNQPQHF
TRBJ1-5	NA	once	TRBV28	TGTGCCAGCAGTCCCCAGGCTTATAGCAATCAGCCCCAGCATTTT	CASSPQAYSNQPQHF
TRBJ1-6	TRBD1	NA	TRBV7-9	TGTGCCAGCAGCCGACAGGGAGGCTCCTATAATTCACCCCTCCACTTT	CASSRQGGSYNSPLHF
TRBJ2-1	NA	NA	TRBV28	TGTGCCAGCAGCACATCGGTCCCGCGCCCGGGTGAGCAGTTCTTC	CASSTSVPRPGEQFF
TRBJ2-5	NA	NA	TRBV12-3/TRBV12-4	TGTGCCAGCAGTTTTAGAGAGACCCAGTACTTC	CASSFRETQYF
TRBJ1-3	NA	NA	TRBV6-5	TGTGCCAGCTCCCGGGACTTCGGAAACACCATATATTTT	CASSRDFGNTIYF
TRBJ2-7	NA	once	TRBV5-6	TGTGCCAGCAGCTCGACCGACAGGAGCTCCTACGAGCAGTACTTC	CASSSTDRSSYEQYF
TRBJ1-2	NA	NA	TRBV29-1	TGCAGCGAGGGGAGGGCGGACTATGGCTACACCTTC	CSEGRADYGYTF
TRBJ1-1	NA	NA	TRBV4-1	TGCGCCAGCAGCCCCCTAAGGAGTACTGAAGCTTTCTTT	CASSPLRSTEAFF
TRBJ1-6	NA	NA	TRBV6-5	TGTGCCAGCAGGGGGATTGTGGACAGTTCACCCCTCCACTTT	CASRGIVDSSPLHF
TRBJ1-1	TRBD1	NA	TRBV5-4	TGTGCCAGCAGCCCCCGACAGGGGGCGAACACTGAAGCTTTCTTT	CASSPRQGANTEAFF
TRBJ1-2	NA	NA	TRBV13	TGTGCCAGCAGCCCGACGGGGGGCCAATATGGCTACACCTTC	CASSPTGGQYGYTF
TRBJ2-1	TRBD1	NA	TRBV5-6	TGTGCCAGCAAGACAGGGGCCTACAATGAGCAGTTCTTC	CASKTGAYNEQFF